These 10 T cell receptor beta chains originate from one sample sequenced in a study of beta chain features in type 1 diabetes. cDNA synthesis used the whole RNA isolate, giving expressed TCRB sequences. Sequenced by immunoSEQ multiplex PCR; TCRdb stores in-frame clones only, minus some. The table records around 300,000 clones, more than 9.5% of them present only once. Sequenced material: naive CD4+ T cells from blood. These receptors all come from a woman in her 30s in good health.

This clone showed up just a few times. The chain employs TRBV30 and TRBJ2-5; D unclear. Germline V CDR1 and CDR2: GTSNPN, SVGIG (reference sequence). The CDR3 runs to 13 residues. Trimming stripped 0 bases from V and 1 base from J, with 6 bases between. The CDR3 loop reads CAWSVRFQETQYF. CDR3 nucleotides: TGTGCCTGGAGTGTGCGATTCCAAGAGACCCAGTACTTC.

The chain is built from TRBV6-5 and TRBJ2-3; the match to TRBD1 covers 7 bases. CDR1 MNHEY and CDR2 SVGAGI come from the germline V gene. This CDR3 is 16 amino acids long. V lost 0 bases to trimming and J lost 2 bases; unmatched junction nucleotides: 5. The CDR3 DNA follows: TGTGCCAGCAGTTACTCGAACAGGGGCCTCACAGATACGCAGTATTTT. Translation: CASSYSNRGLTDTQYF.

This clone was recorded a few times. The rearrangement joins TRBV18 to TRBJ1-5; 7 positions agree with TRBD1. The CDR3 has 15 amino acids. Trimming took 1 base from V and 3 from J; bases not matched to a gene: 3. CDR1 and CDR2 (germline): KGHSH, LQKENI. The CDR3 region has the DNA TGTGCCAGCTCACCACAGGGACAGACCAATCAGCCCCAGCATTTT. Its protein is CASSPQGQTNQPQHF.

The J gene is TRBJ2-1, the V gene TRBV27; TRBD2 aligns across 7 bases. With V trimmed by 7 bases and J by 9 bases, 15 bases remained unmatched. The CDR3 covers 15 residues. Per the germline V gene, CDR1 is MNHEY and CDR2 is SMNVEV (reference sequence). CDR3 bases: TGTGCCAGCACCCGATCGGGGGGATCTGGTGGTGAGCAGTTCTTC. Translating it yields CASTRSGGSGGEQFF.

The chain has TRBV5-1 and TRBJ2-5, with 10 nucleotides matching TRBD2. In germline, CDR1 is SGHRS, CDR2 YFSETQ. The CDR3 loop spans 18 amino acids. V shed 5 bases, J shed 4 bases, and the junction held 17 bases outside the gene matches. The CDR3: CASSSGVASGSNGETQYF. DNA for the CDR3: TGCGCCAGCAGTTCAGGGGTGGCTAGCGGGAGTAATGGAGAGACCCAGTACTTC.

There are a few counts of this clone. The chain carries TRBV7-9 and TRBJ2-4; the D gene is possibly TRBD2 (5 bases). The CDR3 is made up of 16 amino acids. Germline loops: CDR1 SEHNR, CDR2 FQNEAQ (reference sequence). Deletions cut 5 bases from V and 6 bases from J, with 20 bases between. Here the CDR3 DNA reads TGTGCCAGCAGCCCATTTCGGGGTAATCGTTCAAACATTCAGTACTTC. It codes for CASSPFRGNRSNIQYF.

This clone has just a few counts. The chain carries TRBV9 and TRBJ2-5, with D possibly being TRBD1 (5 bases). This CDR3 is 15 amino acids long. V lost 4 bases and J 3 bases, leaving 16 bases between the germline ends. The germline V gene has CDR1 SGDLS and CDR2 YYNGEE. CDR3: CASSTVGGREETQYF. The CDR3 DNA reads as TGTGCCAGCAGCACAGTAGGTGGCAGGGAAGAGACCCAGTACTTC.

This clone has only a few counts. For the CDR3, the DNA is TGTGCCAGCAGCGCCCCAGGGGCAGGGGGCTTCCAAGAGACCCAGTACTTC. Its translation: CASSAPGAGGFQETQYF. The chain recombines TRBV9 with TRBJ2-5, with TRBD1 matching 8 bases. There are 17 residues in the CDR3. The V segment lost 3 bases and the J segment 1 base; nucleotides outside the gene matches: 11. Germline loops: CDR1 SGDLS, CDR2 YYNGEE. Looking up the rest from reference TRBV9 and TRBJ2-5 gives the full variable domain: DSGVTQTPKHLITATGQRVTLRCSPRSGDLSVYWYQQSLDQGLQFLIQYYNGEERAKGNILERFSAQQFPDLHSELNLSSLELGDSALYFCASSAPGAGGFQETQYFGPGTRLLVL.

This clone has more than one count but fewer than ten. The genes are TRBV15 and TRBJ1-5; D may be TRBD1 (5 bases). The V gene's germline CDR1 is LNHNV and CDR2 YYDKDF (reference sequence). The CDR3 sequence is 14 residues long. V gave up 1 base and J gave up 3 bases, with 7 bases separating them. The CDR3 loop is CATSRGQNNQPQHF. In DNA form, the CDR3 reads TGTGCCACCAGCAGAGGACAGAACAATCAGCCCCAGCATTTT.

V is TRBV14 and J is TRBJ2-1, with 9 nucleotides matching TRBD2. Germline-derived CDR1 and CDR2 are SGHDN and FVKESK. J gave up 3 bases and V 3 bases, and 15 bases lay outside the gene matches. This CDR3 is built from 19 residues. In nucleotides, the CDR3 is TGTGCCAGCAGCCACCCTATCGCTATAGCGGGAGAAGTCTACAATGAGCAGTTCTTC. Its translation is CASSHPIAIAGEVYNEQFF.